This passage covers 13 T cell receptor beta chains from one sample sequenced in a study of T cell repertoires in cytomegalovirus infection. These TCRs are of unknown antigen specificity. One entry per CDR3 protein results from TCRdb running MiXCR on the reads. This sample has more than 95,000 distinct CDR3 sequences, with more than 30% found just once. The input for sequencing was CD8+ T cells from cultured PBMCs, taken from culture after CMV antigen stimulation. These receptor sequences come from a human donor in good health (CMV status not recorded). Some clones in this sample may be carry-over from other donors' samples.

The V gene is TRBV12-3 or TRBV12-4, the J gene TRBJ2-3; D possibly matches TRBD1 or TRBD2 (5 bases each). The CDR3 loop spans 14 amino acids. V dropped 5 bases and J dropped 6 bases, with 15 bases sitting between them. The CDR3 coding sequence is TGTGCCAGCAGTCCGGGACCCCGGTCGGATACGCAGTATTTT. Amino acids: CASSPGPRSDTQYF.

There are a few counts of this clonotype. The rearrangement uses TRBV20-1 and TRBJ2-6; TRBD2 matches at 8 bases. The V gene end was trimmed by 5 bases and the J gene end by 2 bases; junction bases not matched to a gene: 14. The CDR3 consists of 18 residues. Germline assignment: CDR1 DFQATT and CDR2 SNEGSKA (reference sequence). The CDR3 DNA is TGCAGTGCTCTTCCGCCGGGGGGGCTTTCAACTGGGGCCAACGTCCTGACTTTC. The encoded protein is CSALPPGGLSTGANVLTF.

The V gene is TRBV19, the J gene TRBJ2-1, with D perhaps matching TRBD1 or TRBD2 (6 bases each). This CDR3 has 15 amino acids. Germline loops: CDR1 LNHDA, CDR2 SQIVND (reference sequence). Trimming shortened V by 0 bases and J by 12 bases, and 18 bases separated the two germline ends. CDR3 sequence (DNA): TGTGCCAGTAGTATAGATGGAGGGGGACTCGAGGGGCAGTTCTTC. It yields the protein CASSIDGGGLEGQFF.

This clonotype occurred once. This rearrangement joins TRBV2 to TRBJ1-2; 9 bases map to TRBD1. The trim removed 3 bases at V and 2 bases at J, leaving 10 bases unmatched. Looked up from germline, CDR1 is SNHLY and CDR2 is FYNNEI. The CDR3 runs to 17 residues. CDR3 loop: CASSERPDRGANYGYTF. The CDR3 bases are TGTGCCAGCAGTGAGAGGCCAGACAGGGGGGCCAACTATGGCTACACCTTC.

The V and J genes are TRBV5-4 and TRBJ1-1; no definite D call. Germline lookup yields CDR1 SGHNT and CDR2 YYREEE (reference sequence). Trimming stripped 7 bases from V and 4 bases from J, with 14 bases between. This CDR3 contains 13 residues. In DNA, the CDR3 is TGTGCCAGCGCGCGGAGTTCGGCCACTGAAGCTTTCTTT. Translated: CASARSSATEAFF.

This clonotype was counted many times. The chain is built from TRBV7-2 and TRBJ2-3; 12 nucleotides agree with TRBD2. Germline values: CDR1 SGHTA, CDR2 FQGNSA. Trimming removed 3 bases from V and 3 bases from J; junction bases left unmatched: 1. The CDR3 has 15 residues. The CDR3 DNA reads as TGTGCCAGCAGCTTGACTAGCGGGGGTACAGATACGCAGTATTTT. Translation: CASSLTSGGTDTQYF.

This clonotype is a singleton in its sample. The rearrangement uses TRBV7-9 and TRBJ2-6, with 8 nucleotides matching TRBD1. Losses at the gene ends were 4 bases for V and 3 bases for J; bases not matched to a gene: 8. CDR1 and CDR2 from the germline V gene are SEHNR and FQNEAQ (reference sequence). The length of the CDR3 is 17 residues. The CDR3, as DNA: TGTGCCAGCAGCTGGGACAGGACGCAGGGTGGGGCCAACGTCCTGACTTTC. It translates to CASSWDRTQGGANVLTF.

This clonotype has more than one count but fewer than ten. V gene TRBV27 combines with J gene TRBJ1-1; D gene ambiguous. The V and J ends lost 2 bases and 0 bases respectively, with 7 bases between them. This CDR3 is built from 14 residues. Germline V CDR1 and CDR2: MNHEY, SMNVEV (reference sequence). Here the CDR3 reads CASSLIGVNTEAFF. Written as DNA, the CDR3 is TGTGCCAGCAGTTTAATAGGAGTGAACACTGAAGCTTTCTTT.

This clonotype was seen a few times. The chain combines TRBV6-8 with TRBJ1-2; the D gene is possibly TRBD1 (6 bases). The germline CDR1 and CDR2 sequences are MNHGY and SAAAGT. CDR3 length: 16 residues. Trimming took 0 bases from V and 4 from J, leaving 15 bases between them. CDR3 region: CASSYSSGGFPYGYTF. The CDR3 DNA sequence: TGTGCCAGCAGTTACTCGTCCGGGGGCTTCCCCTATGGCTACACCTTC.

This clonotype was seen many times. The gene calls are TRBV7-9 and TRBJ2-3; tentatively, D is TRBD1 (6 bases). V lost 6 bases and J 6 bases, leaving 19 bases between the germline ends. CDR1 and CDR2 (germline): SEHNR, FQNEAQ (reference sequence). CDR3 length: 15 amino acids. CDR3 sequence (DNA): TGTGCCAGCAGTCGACAGGTTTATGAGCAGGATACGCAGTATTTT. This encodes CASSRQVYEQDTQYF.

This chain links TRBV29-1 with TRBJ2-3, with 7 bases aligning to TRBD1. V trimming: 1 base; J trimming: 0 bases; junction bases outside the gene matches: 4. Germline V gene lookup returns CDR1 SQVTM and CDR2 ANQGSEA. The CDR3 is 15 amino acids. The CDR3 nucleotides read TGCAGCGTTGAAGGCATGGACAGGAGCACAGATACGCAGTATTTT. This sequence encodes CSVEGMDRSTDTQYF.

This clonotype was counted many times. The chain couples TRBV7-2 to TRBJ1-2; D call uncertain. This CDR3 spans 15 amino acids. Trimming stripped 2 bases from V and 0 bases from J, with 10 bases between. The germline gives CDR1 SGHTA, CDR2 FQGNSA. CDR3 protein: CASSLWPRTNYGYTF. CDR3 DNA: TGTGCCAGCAGCTTATGGCCGAGAACTAACTATGGCTACACCTTC.

This chain joins TRBV7-9 and TRBJ2-7, with 7 bases lining up with TRBD1. This CDR3 is 16 amino acids long. Germline values: CDR1 SEHNR, CDR2 FQNEAQ (reference sequence). Trimming at V came to 7 bases and at J to 4 bases, leaving 16 bases not matched to a gene. CDR3 DNA: TGTGCCAGCACCCCCCGACAGGGACCCTCTATGTACGAGCAGTACTTC. Its translation is CASTPRQGPSMYEQYF.